This TCR beta chain came from a study of T cells of healthy individuals. V shed 0 bases, J shed 5 bases, and the junction held 14 bases outside the gene matches. Germline V gives CDR1 MNHEY, CDR2 SVGEGT. The CDR3 is 18 amino acids. This clonotype was recorded a few times. MiXCR, applied by TCRdb to the 5' RACE reads, yields one record per CDR3 protein. The sample holds tens of thousands of distinct CDR3 sequences, roughly 17% seen once. This TCR was recovered from a human donor in good health. The rearrangement uses TRBV6-2 or TRBV6-3 and TRBJ2-3; 7 bases are shared with TRBD1. DNA of the CDR3: TGTGCCAGCAGTTACTCGATGTTTCTAGCACAGGGGCAAGATACGCAGTATTTT. Protein: CASSYSMFLAQGQDTQYF.